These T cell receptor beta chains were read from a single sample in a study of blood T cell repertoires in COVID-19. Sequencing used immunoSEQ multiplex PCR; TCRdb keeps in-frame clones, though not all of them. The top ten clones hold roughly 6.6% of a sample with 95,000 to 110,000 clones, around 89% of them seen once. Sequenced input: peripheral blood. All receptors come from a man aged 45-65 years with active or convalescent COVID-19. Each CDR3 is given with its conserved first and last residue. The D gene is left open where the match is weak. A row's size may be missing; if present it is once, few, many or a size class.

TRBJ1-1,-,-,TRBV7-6,TGTGCCAGCAGCCCAACGGACAGATCGATGAACACTGAAGCTTTCTTT,CASSPTDRSMNTEAFF
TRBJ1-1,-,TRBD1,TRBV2,TGTGCCAGCAGTGAGGGAAACAGGGGAGCTTTCTTT,CASSEGNRGAFF
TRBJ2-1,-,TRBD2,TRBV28,TGTGCCAGCAGTTTATGGGAGCGAGCGGGAGTTATAAATGAGCAGTTCTTC,CASSLWERAGVINEQFF
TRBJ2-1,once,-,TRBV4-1,TGCGCCAGCAGCCAAGATCAAGAGTACAATGAGCAGTTCTTC,CASSQDQEYNEQFF
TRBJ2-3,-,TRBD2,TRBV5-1,TGCGCCAGCAGATATGCCGGGACTAGCGGGACAGATACGCAGTATTTT,CASRYAGTSGTDTQYF
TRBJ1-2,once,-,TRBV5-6,TGTGCCAGCAGCTTTAGTCGGGTACCCGGCCGAAATTATGGCTACACCTTC,CASSFSRVPGRNYGYTF
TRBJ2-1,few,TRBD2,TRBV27,TGTGCCAGCAGTCCCGGACTAGTAAAAGAGCAGTTCTTC,CASSPGLVKEQFF
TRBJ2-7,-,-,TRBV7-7,TGTGCCAACAAAACAGACTCCTACGAGCAGTACTTC,CANKTDSYEQYF
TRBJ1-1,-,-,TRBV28,TGTGCCAGCAGTCAGCACCAGGAACCGGTAGAGGCTTTCTTT,CASSQHQEPVEAFF
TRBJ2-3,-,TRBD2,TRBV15,TGTGCCACCAGCAGAGACGTCCTAGCGGGATCAGATACGCAGTATTTT,CATSRDVLAGSDTQYF
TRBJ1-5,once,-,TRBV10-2,TGCGCCAGCAGTGAGTCAACGGTCGAGCCCCAGCATTTT,CASSESTVEPQHF
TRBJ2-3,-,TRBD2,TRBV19,TGTGCCAGTACCCGGCGGCTAGCGGGAGGAGATACGCAGTATTTT,CASTRRLAGGDTQYF
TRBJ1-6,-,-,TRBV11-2,TGTGCCAGCAGCTATAATACAGAGTATAATTCACCCCTCCACTTT,CASSYNTEYNSPLHF
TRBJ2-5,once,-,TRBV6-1,TGTGCCAGCAGGCCCACAGGGTCCGGAGAGACCCAGTACTTC,CASRPTGSGETQYF
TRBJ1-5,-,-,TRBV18,TGTGCCAGCTCACTCGACCAGGGGTATCAGCCCCAGCATTTT,CASSLDQGYQPQHF
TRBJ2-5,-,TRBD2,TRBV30,TGTGCCTGGAGGGCGGCGGGAGCAGAGACCCAGTACTTC,CAWRAAGAETQYF
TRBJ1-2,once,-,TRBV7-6,TGTGCCAGCAGCTTAGCGCAGTCCTATGGCTACACCTTC,CASSLAQSYGYTF
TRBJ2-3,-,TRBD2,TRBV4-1,TGCGCCAGCAGGATACTAGCGGGAAGCACAGATACGCAGTATTTT,CASRILAGSTDTQYF
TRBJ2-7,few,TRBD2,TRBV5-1,TGCGCCAGCCGCGCGGGGGGGGTTTTAACCTACGAGCAGTACTTC,CASRAGGVLTYEQYF
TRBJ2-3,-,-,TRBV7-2,TGTGCCAGTAATCCAGGGGTGGCCACAGATACGCAGTATTTT,CASNPGVATDTQYF
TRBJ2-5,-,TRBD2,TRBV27,TGTGCCAGCAGTGCGGGGACTAGCCAAGAGACCCAGTACTTC,CASSAGTSQETQYF
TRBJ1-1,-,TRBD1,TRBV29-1,TGCAGCGTTGAGGCAGGGGGAACCGTCTGGAACACTGAAGCTTTCTTT,CSVEAGGTVWNTEAFF
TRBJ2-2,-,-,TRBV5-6,TGTGCCAGCAGTCTCTCAAAGGAGGGGGAGCTGTTTTTT,CASSLSKEGELFF
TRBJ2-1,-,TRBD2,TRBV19,TGTGCCAGTAGACTAAAGCGGGAGGTAGGGTCCTACAATGAGCAGTTCTTC,CASRLKREVGSYNEQFF
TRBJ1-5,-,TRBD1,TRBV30,TGTGCCTGGAGTATCTCCCCGACAGGGTTACCCTACAATCAGCCCCAGCATTTT,CAWSISPTGLPYNQPQHF
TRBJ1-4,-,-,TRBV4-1,TGCGCCAGCAGCCAAGATCCCGGTTTTAATGAAAAACTGTTTTTT,CASSQDPGFNEKLFF
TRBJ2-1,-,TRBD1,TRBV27,TGTGCCAGCAGTGGCTTGTCGACAGGGGACAATGAGCAGTTCTTC,CASSGLSTGDNEQFF
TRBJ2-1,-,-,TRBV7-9,TGTGCCAGTTTCCGAGGAAGCAATGAGCAGTTCTTC,CASFRGSNEQFF
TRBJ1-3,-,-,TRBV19,TGTGCCAGTACCGCCGGGAGTTATTCTGGAAACACCATATATTTT,CASTAGSYSGNTIYF
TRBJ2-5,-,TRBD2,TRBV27,TGTGCCAGCAGTTTTTTTACGGGGGGGGAAGAGACCCAGTACTTC,CASSFFTGGEETQYF
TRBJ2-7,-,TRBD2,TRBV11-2,TGTGCCAGCAGCTACCTAGCGGGGTCGGGCGAGCAGTACTTC,CASSYLAGSGEQYF
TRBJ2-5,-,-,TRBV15,TGTGCCACCACCCCAGGGGGCTCTAGCGCGAGCGGGGTTTCAAAGACCCAGTACTTC,CATTPGGSSASGVSKTQYF
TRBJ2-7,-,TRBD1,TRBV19,TGTGCCAGTAGTATAGACTGGGCAGGGGGAACCTACGAGCAGTACTTC,CASSIDWAGGTYEQYF
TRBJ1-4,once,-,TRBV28,TGTGCCAGCAGTTTCCCTGACCTGAGGAGTAATGAAAAACTGTTTTTT,CASSFPDLRSNEKLFF
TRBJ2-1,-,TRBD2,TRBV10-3,TGTGCCATCAGTAGCGGGAGTTCCTACAATGAGCAGTTCTTC,CAISSGSSYNEQFF
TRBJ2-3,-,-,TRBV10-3,TGTGCCATCAGCCCGACAGTTAATAGCAATCAGCCCCAGTATTTT,CAISPTVNSNQPQYF
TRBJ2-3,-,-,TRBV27,TGTGCCAGCAGTTTTGCGTATAGCACAGATACGCAGTATTTT,CASSFAYSTDTQYF
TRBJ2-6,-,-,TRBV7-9,TGTGCCAGCGGGGAAAGCGGGCGGGCCAACGTCCTGACTTTC,CASGESGRANVLTF
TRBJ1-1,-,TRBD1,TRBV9,TGTGCCAGCAGCACACAGGGGAAGGACACTGAAGCTTTCTTT,CASSTQGKDTEAFF
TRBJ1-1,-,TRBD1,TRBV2,TGTGCCACCTTGACAGGGGTCATGAACACTGAAGCTTTCTTT,CATLTGVMNTEAFF
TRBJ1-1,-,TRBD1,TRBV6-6,TGTGCCAGCAGTCTTGGGACAGGGGGGGACACTGAAGCTTTCTTT,CASSLGTGGDTEAFF